The 5 T cell receptor beta chains given below trace back to one sample, sequenced in a study of T-cell reconstitution after alpha-beta-depleted transplantation in children. Findings and caveats of the study: Newly made T cells mostly supplied T-cell counts and diversity one year after transplant.

What these receptors recognize is not known. Unique molecular identifiers featured in how the TCRbeta library was prepared. TCRdb passed the PCR reads through MiXCR, listing each CDR3 protein once. The data hold around 300,000 distinct CDR3 sequences, with roughly 7.8% observed a single time. The specimen comprised peripheral blood, sampled 360 days after TCRalphabeta/CD19-depleted stem cell transplant. The receptor source for this set is a female patient aged 2-9 years who had a stem cell transplant for Fanconi anemia, so the T cells may come from the graft donor.

This clonotype was counted at least ten times. The chain is built from TRBV4-2 and TRBJ2-2, with 10 bases fitting TRBD2. CDR1 and CDR2 (germline): LGHNA, YNFKEQ. The V gene end was trimmed by 1 base and the J gene end by 6 bases; junction bases not matched to a gene: 11. The CDR3 contains 18 residues. For the CDR3, the DNA is TGTGCCAGCAGCCAAGCCCGGGGGGGGACTAGCGTCTCCGGGGAGCTGTTTTTT. Protein: CASSQARGGTSVSGELFF.

This clonotype was detected many times. CDR3 coding DNA: TGTGCCAGCAGTTTTTGGGGAGTCGCTTCCGGGGAGCTGTTTTTT. Residues: CASSFWGVASGELFF. The chain combines TRBV27 with TRBJ2-2, with TRBD2 as a possible D gene (5 bases). Germline CDR1 and CDR2: MNHEY and SMNVEV (reference sequence). The V end was cut by 3 bases, the J end by 6 bases, with 14 bases between. The CDR3 totals 15 residues.

The CDR3 DNA is TGCGCCAGCAGCTTCAGGGGGGGGAACACTGAAGCTTTCTTT. Amino acid sequence: CASSFRGGNTEAFF. The chain joins TRBV5-1 to TRBJ1-1, with TRBD1 matching over 7 bases. Germline CDR1 and CDR2: SGHRS and YFSETQ. The CDR3 extends over 14 amino acids. J was trimmed by 1 base and V by 2 bases; bases with no gene match: 2.

The rearrangement joins TRBV4-2 to TRBJ1-5, with D perhaps TRBD1 (5 bases). V was clipped by 0 bases and J by 5 bases, with 11 bases between them. Germline assignment: CDR1 LGHNA and CDR2 YNFKEQ. This CDR3 comprises 15 residues. The CDR3 region has the DNA TGTGCCAGCAGCCAAGATAGGGGAGACCATCAGCCCCAGCATTTT. Translating gives CASSQDRGDHQPQHF.

This clonotype has a count of ten or more. The chain employs TRBV15 and TRBJ2-4; D possibly corresponds to TRBD2 (5 bases). Between the trimmed V and J ends, which lost 0 bases and 16 bases, there was a span of 16 bases. This CDR3 region has 13 residues. Germline V gives CDR1 LNHNV, CDR2 YYDKDF (reference sequence). For the CDR3, the DNA is TGTGCCACCAGCAGAGATAATGAGGGAATGGTTTACTTC. Residues: CATSRDNEGMVYF.